Presented here are 22 T cell receptor beta chains from one specimen sequenced in a study of technical replicates of blood from several donors (dated by TCRdb to 2016 to 2017). Libraries were constructed by the immunoSEQ multiplex PCR assay. TCRdb took over this immuneACCESS table, retaining in-frame rearrangements with V and J assigned. Such tables are incomplete; in checked studies, under half of the missing clones stem from an unresolved V gene, and the remainder is unexplained. Recorded for this sample are roughly 68,000 clones; less than 98% of them occurred a single time. More than 0.25% of the sample rests with the top ten. The source material was T cells isolated from PBMCs. All receptors come from a human donor in good health.

The genes are TRBV4-1 and TRBJ1-5, with 9 bases that match TRBD1. The germline V gene encodes CDR1 MGHRA and CDR2 YSYEKL. The CDR3 covers 16 residues. J was trimmed by 6 bases and V by 1 base; bases with no gene match: 7. CDR3 DNA sequence: TGCGCCAGCAGCCAAGCCCGGGACAGGGAGGGTCAGCCCCAGCATTTT. Translation: CASSQARDREGQPQHF.

The chain couples TRBV5-1 to TRBJ2-5; D may be TRBD2 (6 bases). Germline V gene lookup returns CDR1 SGHRS and CDR2 YFSETQ. The CDR3 length is 15 residues. The ends were cut back, 1 base at V and 4 bases at J, with 14 bases in the middle. The CDR3 is CASSLSPREIETQYF. The CDR3 nucleotides read TGCGCCAGCAGCTTGTCCCCACGGGAGATAGAGACCCAGTACTTC.

This chain uses TRBV27 with TRBJ1-3, with D tentatively TRBD1 (5 bases). Germline lookup yields CDR1 MNHEY and CDR2 SMNVEV (reference sequence). V was shortened by 4 bases and J by 2 bases, with 12 bases between the two germline ends. The CDR3 extends over 15 amino acids. CDR3 nucleotide sequence: TGTGCCAGCAGTTACAACCGACAGACTGGAAACACCATATATTTT. Encoded protein: CASSYNRQTGNTIYF.

The CDR3 nucleotides read TGCGCCAGCAGCCAGAGACTAGCGGGCCCCTACGAGCAGTACTTC. Translated: CASSQRLAGPYEQYF. V is TRBV4-3 and J is TRBJ2-7, with 10 bases identical to TRBD2. Losses at the gene ends were 3 bases for V and 2 bases for J; bases not matched to a gene: 4. Germline V gene data show CDR1 as LGHNA and CDR2 as YSLEER. CDR3 size: 15 residues.

CDR3 sequence: CSVQDRRGEQYF. CDR3 bases: TGCAGCGTTCAGGACAGGCGGGGCGAGCAGTACTTC. The chain carries TRBV29-1 and TRBJ2-7, with D tentatively TRBD1 (7 bases). The CDR3 spans 12 residues. Between the trimmed V and J ends, which lost 5 bases and 6 bases, there was a span of 14 bases. CDR1 is SQVTM and CDR2 is ANQGSEA in the germline V gene.

The V gene is TRBV7-6, the J gene TRBJ2-3; TRBD1 matches at 8 bases. From germline, CDR1 is SGHVS and CDR2 FNYEAQ. The V and J ends lost 5 bases and 2 bases, in that order; junction bases with no gene match: 12. CDR3 size: 17 residues. CDR3 amino acids: CASSRFRQGLLTDTQYF. The CDR3 DNA reads as TGTGCCAGCAGCAGATTTAGACAGGGGCTACTCACAGATACGCAGTATTTT.

The chain combines TRBV4-3 with TRBJ2-3, with TRBD1 matching 7 bases. The germline V gene encodes CDR1 LGHNA and CDR2 YSLEER. J was trimmed by 4 bases and V by 1 base; bases with no gene match: 14. The CDR3 runs to 18 residues. The CDR3 DNA reads as TGCGCCAGCAGCCAAGTCCCCTTGCAGGGGGTTGCGGCAGATACGCAGTATTTT. This gives the protein CASSQVPLQGVAADTQYF.

This rearrangement joins TRBV7-3 to TRBJ2-1, with 8 bases that match TRBD2. CDR1 and CDR2 (germline): SGHTA, FQGTGA. Trimming cost V 3 bases and J 3 bases; bases outside gene matches: 10. The CDR3 loop spans 17 amino acids. Written as DNA, the CDR3 is TGTGCCAGCAGCTTGGGAAAAGCGGGAGCCGGCTACAATGAGCAGTTCTTC. Protein: CASSLGKAGAGYNEQFF.

The rearrangement joins TRBV7-3 to TRBJ2-7; possible D gene TRBD1, 5 bases. Germline CDR1 SGHTA, CDR2 FQGTGA. Trimming cost V 5 bases and J 3 bases, with 17 bases left between them. This CDR3 has 15 amino acids. CDR3: CASSPSDVGRYEQYF. Written as DNA, the CDR3 is TGTGCCAGCAGCCCCTCAGATGTGGGGCGCTACGAGCAGTACTTC.

This clone has just a few counts. The chain employs TRBV7-3 and TRBJ2-2; 13 bases are a match to TRBD2. V lost 3 bases to trimming and J lost 6 bases; unmatched junction nucleotides: 4. The CDR3 length is 16 residues. Germline CDR1 reads SGHTA; CDR2 reads FQGTGA. Here the CDR3 DNA reads TGTGCCAGCAGCTTTGGACTAGCGGGAGCTTCCGGGGAGCTGTTTTTT. Translating gives CASSFGLAGASGELFF.

The chain combines TRBV19 with TRBJ1-3, with a possible D match to TRBD1 (5 bases). Germline V CDR1 and CDR2: LNHDA, SQIVND (reference sequence). This CDR3 spans 15 amino acids. V was clipped by 4 bases and J by 0 bases, with 10 bases between them. The CDR3 nucleotides are TGTGCCAGTAGTACTGACAGCTACTCTGGAAACACCATATATTTT. It translates to CASSTDSYSGNTIYF.

The gene calls are TRBV9 and TRBJ2-2; tentatively, D is TRBD2 (6 bases). Germline V gene lookup returns CDR1 SGDLS and CDR2 YYNGEE. Trimming took off 3 bases at V and 0 bases at J, with 12 bases between the two ends. CDR3 length: 16 amino acids. Here the CDR3 reads CASSAWTTSNTGELFF. The CDR3 DNA follows: TGTGCCAGCAGCGCCTGGACTACATCGAACACCGGGGAGCTGTTTTTT.

The chain uses TRBV6-5 and TRBJ1-2; D not certain. Trimming cost V 7 bases and J 6 bases, with 15 bases left between them. Germline V gene lookup returns CDR1 MNHEY and CDR2 SVGAGI. This CDR3 has 13 residues. As DNA, the CDR3 is TGTGCCAGCACGGTCGGGTCCCGGGATGGCTACACCTTC. The encoded protein is CASTVGSRDGYTF.

The V gene is TRBV2, the J gene TRBJ1-5; D remains ambiguous. Trimming cost V 7 bases and J 0 bases, with 10 bases left between them. Germline lookup yields CDR1 SNHLY and CDR2 FYNNEI. There are 14 residues in the CDR3. For the CDR3, the DNA is TGTGCCAGCAAAGACACCTATAGCAATCAGCCCCAGCATTTT. Residues: CASKDTYSNQPQHF.

The V and J genes are TRBV13 and TRBJ2-7; 7 bases agree with TRBD1. The V segment lost 5 bases and the J segment 5 bases; nucleotides outside the gene matches: 6. The CDR3 runs to 13 residues. Per germline, CDR1 PRHDT and CDR2 FYEKMQ (reference sequence). CDR3: CASSELDRDEQYF. The CDR3 nucleotides are TGTGCCAGCAGCGAACTAGACAGGGACGAGCAGTACTTC.

The rearrangement joins TRBV6-5 to TRBJ2-7, with 11 positions matching TRBD1. Germline V gene lookup returns CDR1 MNHEY and CDR2 SVGAGI. The V gene end was trimmed by 6 bases and the J gene end by 5 bases; junction bases not matched to a gene: 6. CDR3 length: 14 residues. The CDR3 nucleotides read TGTGCCAGCAGCCGGACAGGGGGCGGGGACGAGCAGTACTTC. Its translation is CASSRTGGGDEQYF.

The rearrangement joins TRBV5-1 to TRBJ2-7, with D maybe TRBD2 (7 bases). V was clipped by 0 bases and J by 2 bases, with 9 bases between them. CDR1 is SGHRS and CDR2 is YFSETQ in the germline V gene. There are 14 residues in the CDR3. The CDR3 reads CASSLAGGPYEQYF. The CDR3, as DNA: TGCGCCAGCAGCTTGGCCGGGGGGCCCTACGAGCAGTACTTC.

This sequence joins TRBV29-1 and TRBJ2-7; TRBD2 agrees at 8 bases. Trimming at V came to 4 bases and at J to 5 bases, leaving 7 bases not matched to a gene. In germline, CDR1 is SQVTM, CDR2 ANQGSEA. The CDR3 consists of 13 residues. The DNA of the CDR3 is TGCAGCGTTGTTTTCGGGAGGGCCAACGAGCAGTACTTC. Its translation: CSVVFGRANEQYF.

The V gene is TRBV6-6, the J gene TRBJ2-1, with 11 positions matching TRBD2. Trimming took 6 bases from V and 9 from J; bases not matched to a gene: 10. The CDR3 runs 15 residues. CDR1 is MNHNY and CDR2 is SVGAGI in the germline V gene (reference sequence). The CDR3, as DNA: TGTGCCAGCAGGGGTCGGACTAGCGGGTCCCCTGAGCAGTTCTTC. Its protein is CASRGRTSGSPEQFF.

V gene TRBV2 combines with J gene TRBJ2-7; weak D call: TRBD2 (5 bases). CDR1 SNHLY and CDR2 FYNNEI come from the germline V gene. V was shortened by 4 bases and J by 1 base, with 14 bases between the two germline ends. The CDR3 spans 15 residues. The chain's CDR3 is CASSVARALSYEQYF. The CDR3 DNA sequence: TGTGCCAGCAGTGTGGCGAGGGCCCTATCCTACGAGCAGTACTTC.

The V gene is TRBV5-1, the J gene TRBJ2-2; a weak D match, TRBD1 (5 bases). The length of the CDR3 is 15 residues. The V gene's germline CDR1 is SGHRS and CDR2 YFSETQ. V dropped 4 bases and J dropped 4 bases, with 14 bases sitting between them. CDR3 sequence: CASSVTVVATGELFF. The CDR3 DNA follows: TGCGCCAGCAGCGTGACAGTTGTGGCCACCGGGGAGCTGTTTTTT.

The chain recombines TRBV19 with TRBJ1-3, with D unclear. V lost 7 bases and J lost 4, with 8 bases in between. CDR3 length: 12 residues. CDR1 and CDR2 from the germline V gene are LNHDA and SQIVND (reference sequence). CDR3 loop: CASTTGGNTIYF. CDR3 nucleotide sequence: TGTGCCAGTACAACGGGAGGAAACACCATATATTTT.